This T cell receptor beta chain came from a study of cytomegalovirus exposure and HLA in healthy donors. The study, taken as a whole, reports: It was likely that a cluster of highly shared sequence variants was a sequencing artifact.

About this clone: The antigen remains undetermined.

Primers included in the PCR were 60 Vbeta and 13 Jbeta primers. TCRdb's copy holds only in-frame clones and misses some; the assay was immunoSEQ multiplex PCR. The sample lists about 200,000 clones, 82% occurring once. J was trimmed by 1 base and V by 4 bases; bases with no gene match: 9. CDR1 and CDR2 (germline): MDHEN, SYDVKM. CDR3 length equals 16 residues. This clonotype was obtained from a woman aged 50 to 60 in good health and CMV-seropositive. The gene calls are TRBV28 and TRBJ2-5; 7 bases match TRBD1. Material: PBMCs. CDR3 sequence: CASSSRGAGGQETQYF. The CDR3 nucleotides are TGTGCCAGCAGTTCGCGTGGGGCAGGGGGCCAAGAGACCCAGTACTTC.